This TCR beta chain was sequenced in a study of blood T cell repertoires in COVID-19 (dated by TCRdb to 2020 to 2022). As for the study more broadly: Collaborator samples came from the United States, Italy and Spain and covered acute and convalescent phases of COVID-19. The samples were drawn from the first 160 participants of the ongoing ImmuneRACE study and from some 1,300 subjects provided by 6 global collaborators. Subjects who had been exposed to COVID-19, were actively infected with it, or had recovered from it provided the deeply sampled blood TCRbeta repertoires that made up the dataset. HLA class I and class II types, where available, came from metadata supplied by the sample provider rather than from assay-based typing. The repertoires were released in a freely available public database intended as a resource for research on the immune response to SARS-CoV-2. The material from the prospective study consisted of cDNA or gDNA derived from T cells, B-cell-depleted T cells, or PBMCs. Nearly every sample came with metadata listing a de-identified subject ID, COVID-19 status, age in years and sex. The study at large found these results: How much clinical and demographic metadata was included differed by source and by participant, and the metadata was provided uncurated.

One collaborating source in Seattle enrolled patients while the patients were actively infected and followed the patients over time throughout the course of disease. The collaborating institutions used their own protocols to collect whole blood in K2EDTA tubes. For TCRbeta analysis, collaborators shipped samples as frozen whole blood, isolated PBMCs, or DNA extracted from either of those sample types. CDR1 and CDR2 are drawn from the germline V gene (reference sequence): PRHDT, FYEKMQ. The germline V end is reduced by 5 bases and the J end by 5 bases; junction bases left unmatched: 4. Spanning cysteine to phenylalanine, the CDR3 consists of 15 amino acids. Only the CDR3 portion is preserved as DNA: 45 bases, with reading frame beginning at the first base. In regard to this clone: The target of this receptor is not known. Per-base qualities were not stored, and no clone one base away is much larger.

TCRbeta CDR3 regions were amplified from genomic DNA using the immunoSEQ Assay, a bias-controlled multiplex PCR. In the paper's pipeline: Within the assay, amplification of reference gene primers was used to estimate how many nucleated cells each sample contained. To quantify the absolute abundance of each unique TCRbeta CDR3 rearrangement, sequence reads were collapsed and filtered. Productive Simpson clonality was computed per sample as the square root of Simpson's diversity index over productive rearrangements. Here the immuneACCESS table is served through TCRdb, limited to in-frame sequences with V and J called. Missing clones are a known gap in these copies; in checked studies unresolved V genes cover under half, and the rest lacks a known reason. That table furnishes V, J and clone size, whereas the DNA furnished D and trimming. The sample records about 340,000 clones, 75% to 90% of which are singletons. The biggest ten clones account for around 7.5% of the sample.

This sequence originates from a woman aged 55-69 years with COVID-19, enrolled during active disease. Recombination joined TRBV13 with TRBJ2-1; 12 bases in the middle match TRBD2. Sequences were obtained from peripheral blood. The DNA sequence is given as TGTGCCAGCAGCCCGAGACTAGCGGGGGACAATGAGCAGTTCTTC. It specifies CASSPRLAGDNEQFF. Extended through the reference TRBV13 and TRBJ2-1 proteins, this CDR3 yields the full variable domain: AAGVIQSPRHLIKEKRETATLKCYPIPRHDTVYWYQQGPGQDPQFLISFYEKMQSDKGSIPDRFSAQQFSDYHSELNMSSLELGDSALYFCASSPRLAGDNEQFFGPGTRLTVL.